One T cell receptor (beta chain) is described in this entry. Its specificity is unknown. V gave up 5 bases and J gave up 6 bases; unmatched junction bases: 6. Germline assignment: CDR1 SGHVS and CDR2 FQNEAQ. This CDR3 has 15 amino acids. A CD45RA+ naive subset and a CD45RA-negative memory subset were split from CD4+ cells. The repertoire was sequenced with immunoSEQ multiplex PCR; TCRdb's copy has only in-frame clones and lacks some. The sample shows fewer than 1.6 million clones, about 98.5% of them seen only once. This sample stems from a study of shared clonotypes between healthy human individuals. Findings and limits, study-wide: The naive CD4 repertoires of several donors were compared, and approximately 4.5% of clonotypes were shared. Represented genetic and exposure-history diversity was restricted by having few donors. Clonotype sharing among the donors was expected to vary with sequencing depth.

The gene calls are TRBV7-8 and TRBJ2-7, with 14 positions matching TRBD2. This receptor was identified in a man aged 25-45 years in good health. The source material was naive CD4+ T cells sorted from blood. The subset denotes: CD45RA+ positively selected. In nucleotides, the CDR3 is TGTGCCAGCAGCCCCGGACTAGCGGGAGGCAGCGAGCAGTACTTC. Translation: CASSPGLAGGSEQYF.